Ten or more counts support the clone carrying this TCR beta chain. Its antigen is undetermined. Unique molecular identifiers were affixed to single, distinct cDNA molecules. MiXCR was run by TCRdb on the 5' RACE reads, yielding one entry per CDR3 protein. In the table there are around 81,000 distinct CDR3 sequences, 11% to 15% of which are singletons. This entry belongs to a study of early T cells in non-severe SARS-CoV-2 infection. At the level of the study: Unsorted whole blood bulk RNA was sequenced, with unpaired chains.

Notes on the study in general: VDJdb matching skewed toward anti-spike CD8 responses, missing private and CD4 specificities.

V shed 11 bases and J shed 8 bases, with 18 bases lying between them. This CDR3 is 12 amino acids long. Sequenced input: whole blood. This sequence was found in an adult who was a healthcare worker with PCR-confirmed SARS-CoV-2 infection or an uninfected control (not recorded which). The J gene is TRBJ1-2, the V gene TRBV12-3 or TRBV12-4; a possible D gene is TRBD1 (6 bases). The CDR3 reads CAAYAQGQGYTF. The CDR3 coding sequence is TGTGCCGCATACGCACAGGGTCAGGGCTACACCTTC.